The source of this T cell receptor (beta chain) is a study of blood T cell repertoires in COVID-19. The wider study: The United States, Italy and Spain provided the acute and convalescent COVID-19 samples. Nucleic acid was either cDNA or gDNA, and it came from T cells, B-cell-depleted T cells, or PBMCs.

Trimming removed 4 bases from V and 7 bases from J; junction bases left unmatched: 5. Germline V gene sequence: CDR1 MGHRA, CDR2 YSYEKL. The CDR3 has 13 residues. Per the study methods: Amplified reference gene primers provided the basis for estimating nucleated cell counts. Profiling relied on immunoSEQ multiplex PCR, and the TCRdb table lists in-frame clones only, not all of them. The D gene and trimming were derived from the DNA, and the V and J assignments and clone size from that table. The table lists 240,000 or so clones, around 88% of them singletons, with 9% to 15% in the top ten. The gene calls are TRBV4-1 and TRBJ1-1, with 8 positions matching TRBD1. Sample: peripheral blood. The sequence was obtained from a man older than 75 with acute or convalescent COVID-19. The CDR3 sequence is CASSPGQGLEAFF. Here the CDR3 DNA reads TGCGCCAGCAGCCCCGGACAGGGCCTTGAAGCTTTCTTT.